A selection of T cell receptor beta chains follows, all from one sample in a study of technical replicates of blood from a handful of donors. Method: immunoSEQ multiplex PCR; TCRdb's copy keeps in-frame clones and lacks some. The sample holds roughly 68,000 clones, 70% to 90% seen once. The specimen was PBMCs. All receptors come from a human donor in good health. Some clones in this sample may be carry-over from other donors' samples. Both conserved end residues are trimmed from each CDR3. D genes are given only for firm matches.

v_call d_call cdr3_aa
TRBV4-1 TRBD1 ASSPVPGQGGTYEQY
TRBV10-3 TRBD1 AIKPGQGSGEQF
TRBV21-1 NA ASSKKGRTSTDTQY
TRBV6-5 NA ASSYGQFNYGYT
TRBV11-1 TRBD2 ASSPWAGEKG
TRBV7-8 NA ASSLRQSLTEAF
TRBV12-5 TRBD2 ASAGWVGTSPPTGELF
TRBV7-3 TRBD1 ASSSYLRGQGETQY
TRBV11-2 TRBD1 ASSLGRGGSGNTEAF
TRBV7-3 NA ASSSSMNTEAF
TRBV18 NA ASSPTENTEAF
TRBV2 TRBD2 ASSGERGRRGNEQF
TRBV14 NA ASSQERDTEAF
TRBV4-3 NA ASSQDRAQY
TRBV19 NA ASSISPGTGELF
TRBV19 NA ASSTGRVYHEQY
TRBV19 NA ASSVQDLEKLF
TRBV9 TRBD2 ASSAGLGGYDEQF
TRBV10-3 NA AINVDGQGQPQH
TRBV10-3 TRBD1 AISATTGGEKLF
TRBV4-1 TRBD2 ASSRPGLAARTDTQY
TRBV5-6 TRBD1 ASRKTGGLNEKLF
TRBV29-1 TRBD1 SVEGPGQGVGKTQY
TRBV4-1 TRBD2 ASSRYGGAEDTQY
TRBV19 NA ASFGENYGYT
TRBV5-6 NA ASSWGGTGETQY
TRBV27 TRBD2 ASGASGRSTDTQY
TRBV7-2 NA ASSLAGVMGFENSPLH
TRBV7-3 TRBD2 ASREAGGSLDTQY
TRBV7-2 NA ASSLEGRGGETQY
TRBV6-5 TRBD1 ASSYYRGSYEQY
TRBV6-5 NA ASSYFGRLGQETQY
TRBV29-1 NA SVARGISYGYT
TRBV4-3 NA ASSKRQGTTYEQY
TRBV5-6 TRBD1 ASSQRPGQINYGYT
TRBV10-3 TRBD2 ANAMAGERYEQY
TRBV7-9 TRBD1 ASSFRDRGSGEQY
TRBV2 NA ASNAGGAYNEQF
TRBV27 NA ASIPARAGPNTEAF
TRBV4-2 NA ASSPSSRGPETQY
TRBV2 TRBD2 ASSVSGEPPQTQY
TRBV25-1 NA ASRRTDTQY
TRBV4-1 NA ASSQDRETQY
TRBV7-5 NA VRSSGQGAGNSPLH
TRBV29-1 NA SVIGGDNYGYT
TRBV7-6 NA ASSKGGINEKLF
TRBV5-1 NA ASSFVSGAVSGELF
TRBV10-3 TRBD1 AITGTGAGGYT
TRBV29-1 NA SVEVWANTEAF
TRBV6-6 NA ASSTLVGAYEQY
TRBV2 NA ASSLTLSTDTQY
TRBV7-9 NA ASQGSGANVLT
TRBV19 TRBD2 ASSIGTNSIAKNIQY
TRBV25-1 TRBD2 ASSARTSGMYNEQF
TRBV28 NA ASSPELLRSRRTSYEQY
TRBV9 TRBD2 ASSSGLAQY
TRBV18 NA ASSPQAVDTEAF
TRBV4-1 NA ASSQAGNYGYT
TRBV5-1 TRBD1 ASSLEQGIGYT